These 7 T cell receptor beta chains were all obtained from the same sample, sequenced in a study of neurological immune-mediated disorders. Each CDR3 protein is one row after TCRdb ran MiXCR on the 5' RACE reads. Of roughly 89,000 distinct CDR3 sequences in the sample, 2.6% were seen once. Sequences were obtained from PBMCs. These receptors originate from a woman in her thirties with multiple sclerosis.

At least ten counts were recorded for this clonotype. This rearrangement joins TRBV20-1 to TRBJ1-2; the match to TRBD1 covers 8 bases. This CDR3 is 14 amino acids long. Germline V gene data show CDR1 as DFQATT and CDR2 as SNEGSKA (reference sequence). V lost 3 bases, J lost 2 bases, and 5 bases stayed unmatched. The chain's CDR3 is CSASSGDRNYGYTF. CDR3 coding DNA: TGCAGTGCTAGTTCAGGGGACAGGAACTATGGCTACACCTTC.

This clonotype was seen ten or more times. This chain joins TRBV5-5 and TRBJ2-7; a possible D gene is TRBD2 (6 bases). Germline-derived CDR1 and CDR2 are SGHKS and YYEKEE (reference sequence). V was cut by 4 bases and J by 0 bases, with 20 bases left in between. CDR3 length: 17 amino acids. In nucleotides, the CDR3 is TGTGCCAGCAGCCTTGAAACGTTAGCGGTAACCTCCTACGAGCAGTACTTC. Amino acid sequence: CASSLETLAVTSYEQYF.

This clonotype was observed many times. The chain carries TRBV24-1 and TRBJ2-5; tentatively, D is TRBD1 (5 bases). There are 14 residues in the CDR3. Germline assignment: CDR1 KGHDR and CDR2 SFDVKD. V was shortened by 7 bases and J by 1 base, with 12 bases between the two germline ends. In nucleotides, the CDR3 is TGTGCCACCAGCGACTCAGGGTTCCAAGAGACCCAGTACTTC. Translating it yields CATSDSGFQETQYF.

In its sample, this clonotype was seen many times. The chain joins TRBV11-2 to TRBJ2-3; the D gene could be TRBD1 or TRBD2 (5 bases each). Germline assignment: CDR1 SGHAT and CDR2 FQNNGV. There are 15 residues in the CDR3. Trimming removed 0 bases from V and 4 bases from J, with 11 bases in between. CDR3 protein: CASSLDDRGSDTQYF. The CDR3 bases are TGTGCCAGCAGCTTAGATGATCGGGGCTCAGATACGCAGTATTTT.

This clonotype has ten or more counts. The V and J genes are TRBV7-2 and TRBJ1-1; no firm D call. The CDR3 is 13 amino acids. Per germline, CDR1 SGHTA and CDR2 FQGNSA. Trimming took off 5 bases at V and 4 bases at J, with 11 bases between the two ends. This CDR3 reads CASSPGRVTEAFF. DNA for the CDR3: TGTGCCAGCAGCCCTGGACGGGTCACTGAAGCTTTCTTT.

This clonotype has a count of ten or more. The V call is TRBV4-3, the J call TRBJ2-3; tentatively, D is TRBD2 (5 bases). The CDR3 extends over 14 amino acids. Germline lookup yields CDR1 LGHNA and CDR2 YSLEER. Trimming left V 4 bases short and J 6 bases short, with 14 bases between. The DNA of the CDR3 is TGCGCCAGCAGCCCTCGAACTCCGGGGGATACGCAGTATTTT. It encodes CASSPRTPGDTQYF.

This clonotype was counted a few times. V and J are TRBV12-3 or TRBV12-4 and TRBJ2-2, with TRBD1 as a possible D gene (6 bases). This CDR3 has 14 amino acids. V lost 5 bases, J lost 1 base, and 8 bases lay in between. CDR3 in amino acids: CASSIQGNTGELFF. CDR3 bases: TGTGCCAGCAGTATACAGGGGAACACCGGGGAGCTGTTTTTT.